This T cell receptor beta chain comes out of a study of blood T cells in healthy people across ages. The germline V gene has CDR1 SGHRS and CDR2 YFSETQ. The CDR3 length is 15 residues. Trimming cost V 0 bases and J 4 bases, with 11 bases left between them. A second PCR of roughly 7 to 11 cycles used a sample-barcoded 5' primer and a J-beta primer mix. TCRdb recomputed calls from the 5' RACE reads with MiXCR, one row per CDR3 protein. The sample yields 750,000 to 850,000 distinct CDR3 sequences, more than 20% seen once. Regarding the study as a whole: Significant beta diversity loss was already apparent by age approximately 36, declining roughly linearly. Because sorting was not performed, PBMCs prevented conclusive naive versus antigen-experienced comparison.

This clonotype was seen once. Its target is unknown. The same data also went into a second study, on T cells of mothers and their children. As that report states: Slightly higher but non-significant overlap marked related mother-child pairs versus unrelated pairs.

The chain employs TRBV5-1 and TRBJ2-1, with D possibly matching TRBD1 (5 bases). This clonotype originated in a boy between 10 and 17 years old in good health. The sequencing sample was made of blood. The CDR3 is CASSLEGRVYNEQFF. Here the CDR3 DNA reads TGCGCCAGCAGCTTGGAGGGCAGGGTATACAATGAGCAGTTCTTC.